These 32 T cell receptor beta chains came from one sample sequenced in a study of blood T cell repertoires in COVID-19. Only in-frame clones appear in the TCRdb table, and some are missing; sequencing was by immunoSEQ multiplex PCR. The data hold tens of thousands of clones, with 89% observed a single time. Sequencing was carried out using peripheral blood. All receptors come from a man in his sixties with COVID-19, enrolled during active disease.

The chain combines TRBV2 with TRBJ1-5; D is unclear. The CDR3 runs 13 residues. Trimming cost V 6 bases and J 9 bases, with 15 bases left between them. Germline V lookup: CDR1 SNHLY, CDR2 FYNNEI. CDR3 DNA sequence: TGTGCCAGCAGCCGGACTGGAGCGGGGCCCCAGCATTTT. It yields the protein CASSRTGAGPQHF.

This clone is a singleton in its sample. The gene calls are TRBV27 and TRBJ1-2; 9 bases fit TRBD1. Germline CDR1 and CDR2: MNHEY and SMNVEV (reference sequence). The CDR3 runs to 16 residues. Trimming took 3 bases from V and 3 from J; bases not matched to a gene: 8. Here the CDR3 DNA reads TGTGCCAGCAGTTTCCTGACCGACAGGGGGGACTATGGCTACACCTTC. Translating gives CASSFLTDRGDYGYTF.

The CDR3 reads CAWSISSGNTGELFF. The DNA for the CDR3 is TGTGCCTGGAGTATATCTTCCGGGAACACCGGGGAGCTGTTTTTT. The rearrangement uses TRBV30 and TRBJ2-2; no definite D call. The germline gives CDR1 GTSNPN, CDR2 SVGIG (reference sequence). V was pared by 2 bases and J by 1 base, with 11 bases between. The CDR3 consists of 15 residues.

V and J are TRBV2 and TRBJ2-7; 14 bases line up with TRBD2. With V trimmed by 10 bases and J by 11 bases, 10 bases remained unmatched. The CDR3 is 13 amino acids. Per the germline V gene, CDR1 is SNHLY and CDR2 is FYNNEI. CDR3: CATSGLAGEWEYF. The CDR3 DNA is TGTGCCACTTCGGGACTAGCGGGAGAGTGGGAGTACTTC.

This clone was picked up a small number of times. V and J are TRBV5-4 and TRBJ1-1; 7 nucleotides align to TRBD1. There are 14 residues in the CDR3. CDR1 SGHNT and CDR2 YYREEE come from the germline V gene (reference sequence). Trimming took 4 bases from V and 0 from J; bases not matched to a gene: 3. The CDR3 here is CASSMDRLNTEAFF. The CDR3 DNA follows: TGTGCCAGCAGCATGGACAGGCTGAACACTGAAGCTTTCTTT.

The rearrangement links TRBV2 to TRBJ1-5, with a weak D call TRBD1 (6 bases). V gave up 6 bases and J gave up 1 base, with 16 bases separating them. The CDR3 has 16 residues. Germline V gives CDR1 SNHLY, CDR2 FYNNEI. The DNA for the CDR3 is TGTGCCAGCAGAGCATCCGACAGGACGAGCAATCAGCCCCAGCATTTT. Translating it yields CASRASDRTSNQPQHF.

This chain joins TRBV5-1 and TRBJ2-7; 7 bases are shared with TRBD1. V trimming: 2 bases; J trimming: 3 bases; junction bases outside the gene matches: 5. Germline-derived CDR1 and CDR2 are SGHRS and YFSETQ. The CDR3 consists of 14 residues. The CDR3 DNA follows: TGCGCCAGCAGCTTAGAGACAGGGAACTACGAGCAGTACTTC. Amino acids: CASSLETGNYEQYF.

The V and J genes are TRBV6-6 and TRBJ2-2; tentatively, D is TRBD2 (6 bases). Trimming left V 10 bases short and J 7 bases short, with 10 bases between. Germline assignment: CDR1 MNHNY and CDR2 SVGAGI (reference sequence). The CDR3 totals 11 residues. CDR3 DNA sequence: TGTGCCACGACTAGAATCGGGGAGCTGTTTTTT. Translating it yields CATTRIGELFF.

CDR3 protein: CASSFAVGNTIYF. The DNA of the CDR3 is TGTGCCAGCAGTTTTGCGGTTGGAAACACCATATATTTT. This chain joins TRBV27 and TRBJ1-3; D ambiguous. From germline, CDR1 is MNHEY and CDR2 SMNVEV (reference sequence). This CDR3 region has 13 residues. V lost 3 bases to trimming and J lost 3 bases, with 6 bases between them.

V usage is TRBV13 and J usage is TRBJ2-1; TRBD2 matches at 10 bases. Trimming removed 5 bases from V and 1 base from J; junction bases left unmatched: 5. Per the germline V gene, CDR1 is PRHDT and CDR2 is FYEKMQ (reference sequence). This CDR3 is 16 amino acids long. This CDR3 reads CASSATSGMSYNEQFF. CDR3 bases: TGTGCCAGCAGCGCCACTAGCGGGATGTCCTACAATGAGCAGTTCTTC. Filled out from reference TRBV13 and TRBJ2-1, the complete variable domain reads AAGVIQSPRHLIKEKRETATLKCYPIPRHDTVYWYQQGPGQDPQFLISFYEKMQSDKGSIPDRFSAQQFSDYHSELNMSSLELGDSALYFCASSATSGMSYNEQFFGPGTRLTVL.

This CDR3 is CASSARQGANEQFF. The CDR3 nucleotides are TGTGCCAGCAGCGCGCGACAGGGGGCGAATGAGCAGTTCTTC. V is TRBV2 and J is TRBJ2-1; 10 bases map to TRBD1. This CDR3 is built from 14 residues. The germline V gene has CDR1 SNHLY and CDR2 FYNNEI. With 6 bases clipped from V and 7 bases from J, the junction kept 6 bases outside the gene matches.

The chain links TRBV3-1 (or the pseudogene TRBV3-2) to TRBJ2-7, with 7 bases fitting TRBD2. This CDR3 is 14 amino acids long. Germline CDR1 and CDR2: LGHDT and YNNKEL (reference sequence). V was clipped by 1 base and J by 7 bases; unmatched bases: 7. The CDR3, as DNA: TGTGCCAGCAGCCAAGCTCATGGGAGGGGTGAGCAGTACTTC. Encoded protein: CASSQAHGRGEQYF.

This clone showed up just a few times. The V call is TRBV5-5, the J call TRBJ1-3; D uncertain. The CDR3 extends over 15 amino acids. V was trimmed by 5 bases and J by 0 bases, leaving 12 bases between them. Germline V gene sequence: CDR1 SGHKS, CDR2 YYEKEE (reference sequence). This chain's CDR3 is CASRLDIGSGNTIYF. The DNA of the CDR3 is TGTGCCAGCAGACTTGACATCGGCTCTGGAAACACCATATATTTT.

The rearrangement uses TRBV24-1 and TRBJ2-5; no firm D call. The CDR3 is 16 residues long. Trimming took off 3 bases at V and 4 bases at J, with 17 bases between the two ends. CDR1 KGHDR and CDR2 SFDVKD come from the germline V gene. CDR3 sequence (DNA): TGTGCCACCAGTGATACCCTAGGAAAGGCCCCAGAGACCCAGTACTTC. It encodes CATSDTLGKAPETQYF.

A single count supports this clone. This sequence joins TRBV27 and TRBJ2-3, with 9 bases fitting TRBD2. CDR1 and CDR2 (germline): MNHEY, SMNVEV (reference sequence). Losses at the gene ends were 3 bases for V and 6 bases for J; bases not matched to a gene: 7. This CDR3 region has 15 residues. The CDR3 spells CASSLRLAGRDTQYF. The CDR3 coding sequence is TGTGCCAGCAGTTTGCGTCTAGCGGGAAGGGATACGCAGTATTTT.

The chain joins TRBV5-5 to TRBJ2-5, with TRBD2 identical over 7 bases. The CDR3 covers 18 residues. Germline lookup yields CDR1 SGHKS and CDR2 YYEKEE (reference sequence). V shed 1 base and J 4 bases; nucleotides not matched to a gene: 16. The CDR3 loop is CASSLYTSEVLSRETQYF. CDR3 bases: TGTGCCAGCAGCTTGTACACTAGCGAGGTTCTTAGTAGAGAGACCCAGTACTTC.

The chain combines TRBV11-3 with TRBJ2-7; D is possibly TRBD1 (5 bases). The CDR3 sequence is 14 residues long. Looked up from germline, CDR1 is SGHNT and CDR2 is YENEEA. V gave up 6 bases and J gave up 3 bases, with 15 bases separating them. CDR3 region: CASSQPRAYYEQYF. CDR3 sequence (DNA): TGTGCCAGCAGTCAACCCAGGGCTTACTACGAGCAGTACTTC.

The gene calls are TRBV6-2 or TRBV6-3 and TRBJ1-2; D might be TRBD1 (5 bases). Germline CDR1 reads MNHEY; CDR2 reads SVGEGT. CDR3 size: 13 residues. Trimming removed 5 bases at V and 8 bases at J, with 15 bases between. The CDR3 loop reads CASSTGLLFGYTF. Here the CDR3 DNA reads TGTGCCAGCAGTACGGGACTGCTCTTCGGCTACACCTTC.

V and J are TRBV27 and TRBJ2-4; 9 positions match TRBD1. The CDR3 is 15 amino acids. The germline V gene has CDR1 MNHEY and CDR2 SMNVEV (reference sequence). The trim removed 5 bases at V and 8 bases at J, leaving 10 bases unmatched. The CDR3 loop reads CASSPLGQGRDIQYF. In DNA, the CDR3 is TGTGCCAGCAGTCCTCTGGGACAGGGTCGGGACATTCAGTACTTC.

The chain recombines TRBV10-2 with TRBJ1-5; no reliable D call. Germline CDR1 WSHSY, CDR2 SAAADI. The CDR3 sequence is 13 residues long. The germline V and J ends were trimmed by 7 bases and 0 bases, with 7 bases remaining between them. CDR3 region: CASKEYSNQPQHF. CDR3 bases: TGCGCCAGCAAGGAGTATAGCAATCAGCCCCAGCATTTT.

The chain combines TRBV19 with TRBJ1-3; 11 positions match TRBD1. The CDR3 extends over 14 amino acids. V lost 6 bases to trimming and J lost 6 bases; unmatched junction nucleotides: 4. CDR1 LNHDA and CDR2 SQIVND come from the germline V gene (reference sequence). CDR3 DNA: TGTGCCAGTAGCTGGACAGGGGGCGAAAACACCATATATTTT. It is translated as CASSWTGGENTIYF.

The chain uses TRBV5-1 and TRBJ2-7; a weak D match, TRBD2 (5 bases). Germline V CDR1 and CDR2: SGHRS, YFSETQ. Trimming removed 0 bases from V and 2 bases from J, with 12 bases in between. CDR3 length: 15 amino acids. CDR3 in amino acids: CASSLGGAGAYEQYF. In DNA, the CDR3 is TGCGCCAGCAGCTTGGGGGGTGCGGGCGCCTACGAGCAGTACTTC.

This rearrangement joins TRBV19 to TRBJ2-1; TRBD2 aligns across 10 bases. The germline gives CDR1 LNHDA, CDR2 SQIVND (reference sequence). This CDR3 contains 16 residues. The J segment lost 12 bases and the V segment lost 0 bases, leaving 11 bases of the junction unmatched. The DNA for the CDR3 is TGTGCCAGTAGTATAGATCTACTAGCGGGGCGACCGCGGCAGTTCTTC. Its translation is CASSIDLLAGRPRQFF.

J is TRBJ2-7 and V is TRBV5-4, with TRBD2 matching over 11 bases. The CDR3 runs to 16 residues. Germline V gene sequence: CDR1 SGHNT, CDR2 YYREEE (reference sequence). With 4 bases clipped from V and 7 bases from J, the junction kept 13 bases outside the gene matches. The CDR3 DNA is TGTGCCAGCAGCCCTGGACTAGCGGGTACCTACTGGGAGCAGTACTTC. This gives the protein CASSPGLAGTYWEQYF.

Only one count was recorded for this clone. The chain is built from TRBV12-3 or TRBV12-4 and TRBJ2-7; D is ambiguous. V was clipped by 4 bases and J by 3 bases, with 4 bases between them. The CDR3 length is 11 residues. The CDR3: CASSSYYEQYF. CDR3 DNA sequence: TGTGCCAGCAGTTCGTACTACGAGCAGTACTTC.

The chain is built from TRBV18 and TRBJ2-2; no clear D. Trimming cost V 3 bases and J 5 bases, with 13 bases left between them. This CDR3 comprises 15 residues. Germline loops: CDR1 KGHSH, CDR2 LQKENI. The CDR3 loop is CASSPPSRRTGELFF. The CDR3 DNA is TGTGCCAGCTCACCGCCTTCCAGGCGAACCGGGGAGCTGTTTTTT.

The CDR3: CSARPESEQFF. CDR3 in DNA: TGCAGTGCTAGACCGGAGAGTGAGCAGTTCTTC. This chain uses TRBV20-1 with TRBJ2-1; no definite D call. CDR1 and CDR2 from the germline V gene are DFQATT and SNEGSKA (reference sequence). This CDR3 comprises 11 residues. V was shortened by 2 bases and J by 9 bases, with 8 bases between the two germline ends.

V and J are TRBV5-8 and TRBJ2-2; 11 positions agree with TRBD2. V shed 2 bases, J shed 3 bases, and the junction held 3 bases outside the gene matches. The CDR3 loop spans 16 amino acids. Germline-derived CDR1 and CDR2 are SGHTS and YDEGEE. This CDR3 is CASSFELAGDTGELFF. The CDR3 coding sequence is TGTGCCAGCAGCTTCGAACTAGCGGGGGACACCGGGGAGCTGTTTTTT.

The count of this clone is one. The chain uses TRBV5-5 and TRBJ1-2; 7 positions agree with TRBD1. The germline CDR1 and CDR2 sequences are SGHKS and YYEKEE (reference sequence). The CDR3 contains 14 residues. The junction had 5 bases not matched to a gene; V was cut back by 1 base and J by 5 bases. DNA of the CDR3: TGTGCCAGCAGCTTGACGTCGGGACAGTATGGCTACACCTTC. As protein: CASSLTSGQYGYTF.

Only one count was recorded for this clone. The chain carries TRBV6-5 and TRBJ1-2; 7 nucleotides align to TRBD1. CDR3 size: 14 residues. J was trimmed by 2 bases and V by 6 bases; bases with no gene match: 6. Germline V gene sequence: CDR1 MNHEY, CDR2 SVGAGI. The CDR3 DNA is TGTGCCAGCAGCCGGGACAGCCTAAACTATGGCTACACCTTC. Protein: CASSRDSLNYGYTF.

The chain employs TRBV6-6 and TRBJ1-5; D call uncertain. Germline V lookup: CDR1 MNHNY, CDR2 SVGAGI (reference sequence). This CDR3 is built from 14 residues. V lost 6 bases, J lost 0 bases, and 9 bases lay in between. CDR3 amino acids: CASSPGNSNQPQHF. The CDR3, as DNA: TGTGCCAGCAGCCCAGGAAATAGCAATCAGCCCCAGCATTTT.

The rearrangement links TRBV11-2 to TRBJ2-2; the D gene is possibly TRBD2 (5 bases). This CDR3 spans 14 amino acids. Germline lookup yields CDR1 SGHAT and CDR2 FQNNGV. The V end lost 5 bases, the J end lost 8 bases, and 15 bases lay between the germline ends. CDR3 sequence (DNA): TGTGCCAGCAGCCCCAGTCTAAGCGGAGGGGAGCTGTTTTTT. Translation gives CASSPSLSGGELFF. The full variable domain, with the rest looked up from reference TRBV11-2 and TRBJ2-2, is EAGVAQSPRYKIIEKRQSVAFWCNPISGHATLYWYQQILGQGPKLLIQFQNNGVVDDSQLPKDRFSAERLKGVDSTLKIQPAKLEDSAVYLCASSPSLSGGELFFGEGSRLTVL.